The 30 T cell receptor beta chains in this list originate from one sample, sequenced in a study of blood T cell repertoires in COVID-19. Measured with immunoSEQ multiplex PCR; TCRdb has only the in-frame clones, and not every one. The sample lists 200,000 to 300,000 clones; about 89% were seen once. The sequencing input was peripheral blood. The receptor set was obtained from a woman aged 40 to 55 who had recovered from COVID-19.

This rearrangement joins TRBV7-9 to TRBJ2-1; D remains ambiguous. CDR1 is SEHNR and CDR2 is FQNEAQ in the germline V gene (reference sequence). The CDR3 consists of 13 residues. Trimming removed 0 bases at V and 3 bases at J, with 3 bases between. CDR3: CASSLANYNEQFF. For the CDR3, the DNA is TGTGCCAGCAGCTTAGCCAACTACAATGAGCAGTTCTTC.

The V gene is TRBV7-3, the J gene TRBJ2-3, with D perhaps matching TRBD2 (5 bases). The CDR3 extends over 14 amino acids. In germline, CDR1 is SGHTA, CDR2 FQGTGA. V gave up 4 bases and J gave up 2 bases, with 10 bases separating them. The CDR3 bases are TGTGCCAGCAGCTCTCGGGATTACACAGATACGCAGTATTTT. Translating gives CASSSRDYTDTQYF.

The chain recombines TRBV5-6 with TRBJ2-5; a weak D match, TRBD2 (6 bases). V lost 2 bases and J lost 7, with 21 bases in between. The CDR3 contains 16 residues. Looked up from germline, CDR1 is SGHDT and CDR2 is YYEEEE. CDR3 residues: CASSFIAGGAVGTQYF. The CDR3 region has the DNA TGTGCCAGCAGCTTTATAGCCGGAGGGGCAGTAGGGACCCAGTACTTC.

The V gene is TRBV7-2, the J gene TRBJ1-2; D remains ambiguous. V gave up 5 bases and J gave up 4 bases, with 11 bases separating them. From germline, CDR1 is SGHTA and CDR2 FQGNSA. The CDR3 totals 13 residues. The CDR3 DNA reads as TGTGCCAGCAGCCGACCTCCAGGCTATGGCTACACCTTC. This translates into CASSRPPGYGYTF. The full variable domain, completed using reference TRBV7-2 and TRBJ1-2, is GAGVSQSPSNKVTEKGKDVELRCDPISGHTALYWYRQSLGQGLEFLIYFQGNSAPDKSGLPSDRFSAERTGGSVSTLTIQRTQQEDSAVYLCASSRPPGYGYTFGSGTRLTVV.

The chain links TRBV7-9 to TRBJ1-6; TRBD1 might be the D (5 bases). CDR1 is SEHNR, CDR2 FQNEAQ, per germline (reference sequence). The CDR3 consists of 16 residues. V was pared by 1 base and J by 2 bases, with 9 bases between. This CDR3 is CASSLVQGPYNSPLHF. Written as DNA, the CDR3 is TGTGCCAGCAGCTTAGTCCAGGGCCCCTATAATTCACCCCTCCACTTT.

This chain links TRBV9 with TRBJ2-2; 10 nucleotides agree with TRBD2. The CDR3 runs to 17 residues. With 7 bases clipped from V and 0 bases from J, the junction kept 9 bases outside the gene matches. Germline V gives CDR1 SGDLS, CDR2 YYNGEE. As DNA, the CDR3 is TGTGCCAGCGCGATTGGTAGCGGGGGGTCGAACACCGGGGAGCTGTTTTTT. As protein: CASAIGSGGSNTGELFF.

This clone showed up just once. The CDR3 reads CASSPQGQLYNEQFF. In DNA form, the CDR3 reads TGTGCCAGCAGCCCCCAGGGACAGTTATACAATGAGCAGTTCTTC. This sequence joins TRBV7-7 and TRBJ2-1; 7 bases match TRBD1. CDR3 length: 15 residues. With V trimmed by 5 bases and J by 4 bases, 8 bases remained unmatched. The V gene's germline CDR1 is SSHAT and CDR2 FNYEAQ (reference sequence). The full variable domain, with the rest looked up from reference TRBV7-7 and TRBJ2-1, is GAGVSQSPRYKVTKRGQDVTLRCDPISSHATLYWYQQALGQGPEFLTYFNYEAQPDKSGLPSDRFSAERPEGSISTLTIQRTEQRDSAMYRCASSPQGQLYNEQFFGPGTRLTVL.

This clone was observed a few times. DNA of the CDR3: TGTGCCAGCAGCCCTCGGCCAGGTTCCCCCTACGAGCAGTACTTC. Translation gives CASSPRPGSPYEQYF. V gene TRBV27 combines with J gene TRBJ2-7; no clear D. The germline gives CDR1 MNHEY, CDR2 SMNVEV (reference sequence). CDR3 length: 15 residues. V dropped 6 bases and J dropped 2 bases, with 17 bases sitting between them.

This clone showed up just a few times. The V and J genes are TRBV7-9 and TRBJ1-1; possible D gene TRBD1, 6 bases. V lost 11 bases and J 7 bases, leaving 14 bases between the germline ends. The CDR3 runs 11 residues. Germline CDR1 reads SEHNR; CDR2 reads FQNEAQ (reference sequence). DNA of the CDR3: TGTGCCTTCACAGAGGACAGTGAAGCTTTCTTT. As protein: CAFTEDSEAFF.

This chain connects TRBV6-5 to TRBJ1-4; D gene ambiguous. This CDR3 has 14 residues. Trimming cost V 8 bases and J 4 bases, with 14 bases left between them. From germline, CDR1 is MNHEY and CDR2 SVGAGI. CDR3 sequence: CASGRVNSNEKLFF. CDR3 sequence (DNA): TGTGCCAGCGGTCGCGTGAACAGTAATGAAAAACTGTTTTTT.

The genes are TRBV3-1 (or the pseudogene TRBV3-2) and TRBJ2-5; 14 bases fit TRBD2. This CDR3 region has 18 residues. J was trimmed by 0 bases and V by 4 bases; bases with no gene match: 7. Germline CDR1 reads LGHDT; CDR2 reads YNNKEL (reference sequence). The CDR3 reads CASSLGTSGGWYQETQYF. CDR3 DNA sequence: TGTGCCAGCAGCCTCGGGACTAGCGGGGGTTGGTACCAAGAGACCCAGTACTTC.

CDR3 sequence reads: CASSRSPYSPLHF. CDR3 bases: TGTGCCAGCAGCCGTAGTCCGTATTCACCCCTCCACTTT. The rearrangement joins TRBV7-9 to TRBJ1-6; D not certain. The CDR3 runs to 13 residues. Germline assignment: CDR1 SEHNR and CDR2 FQNEAQ (reference sequence). V shed 5 bases and J shed 8 bases, with 10 bases lying between them.

This clone showed up just once. The chain uses TRBV6-5 and TRBJ1-3; D is perhaps TRBD1 (6 bases). V lost 7 bases to trimming and J lost 2 bases, with 12 bases between them. This CDR3 is built from 14 residues. Germline CDR1 MNHEY, CDR2 SVGAGI. The CDR3 protein is CASTPPGAGNTIYF. For the CDR3, the DNA is TGTGCCAGCACTCCACCAGGGGCTGGAAACACCATATATTTT.

The chain has TRBV10-2 and TRBJ2-1; TRBD2 might be the D (5 bases). V lost 8 bases to trimming and J lost 5 bases, with 16 bases between them. Germline V CDR1 and CDR2: WSHSY, SAAADI. The CDR3 runs to 14 residues. The CDR3 here is CASGRLMDHNEQFF. CDR3 coding DNA: TGCGCCAGCGGCAGACTAATGGACCACAATGAGCAGTTCTTC.

The rearrangement links TRBV7-6 to TRBJ2-5; TRBD1 might be the D (5 bases). The germline V and J ends were trimmed by 3 bases and 1 base, with 15 bases remaining between them. The CDR3 contains 16 residues. From germline, CDR1 is SGHVS and CDR2 FNYEAQ. The CDR3 reads CASSFRWGQSQETQYF. The CDR3 DNA reads TGTGCCAGCAGCTTTCGATGGGGCCAGTCCCAAGAGACCCAGTACTTC.

The gene calls are TRBV27 and TRBJ1-1, with 7 bases aligning to TRBD1. The V gene end was trimmed by 5 bases and the J gene end by 0 bases; junction bases not matched to a gene: 3. Per germline, CDR1 MNHEY and CDR2 SMNVEV (reference sequence). The CDR3 sequence is 14 residues long. This chain's CDR3 is CASSRDRLNTEAFF. CDR3 coding DNA: TGTGCCAGCAGTAGGGACAGACTGAACACTGAAGCTTTCTTT.

V is TRBV4-3 and J is TRBJ1-2, with TRBD1 identical over 7 bases. V lost 2 bases, J lost 8 bases, and 11 bases stayed unmatched. Per the germline V gene, CDR1 is LGHNA and CDR2 is YSLEER. This CDR3 spans 15 amino acids. CDR3 region: CASSQIRGGYTGYTF. Here the CDR3 DNA reads TGCGCCAGCAGCCAAATTCGAGGGGGCTATACGGGCTACACCTTC.

The chain is built from TRBV6-1 and TRBJ2-7; D gene unclear. Trimming stripped 3 bases from V and 1 base from J, with 4 bases between. This CDR3 region has 12 residues. Germline CDR1 reads MNHNS; CDR2 reads SASEGT. The CDR3 reads CASSESSYEQYF. In nucleotides, the CDR3 is TGTGCCAGCAGTGAGTCTTCCTACGAGCAGTACTTC.

This sequence joins TRBV5-3 and TRBJ2-7, with 9 bases matching TRBD1. TRBV5-3 is marked as an open reading frame, function uncertain. The CDR3 loop spans 15 amino acids. J was trimmed by 2 bases and V by 0 bases; bases with no gene match: 3. DNA of the CDR3: TGTGCCAGAAGCTTGGACAGGGGGCGACCCTACGAGCAGTACTTC. Amino acid sequence: CARSLDRGRPYEQYF.

The chain has TRBV25-1 and TRBJ2-7, with D uncertain. The CDR3 length is 14 residues. V gave up 7 bases and J gave up 6 bases, with 19 bases separating them. CDR1 is MGHDK, CDR2 SYGVNS, per germline. CDR3 coding DNA: TGTGCCAGCACGGGTTGGTCCGGCTACGCCGAGCAGTACTTC. This encodes CASTGWSGYAEQYF.

J is TRBJ2-5 and V is TRBV6-5; D possibly corresponds to TRBD2 (6 bases). In germline, CDR1 is MNHEY, CDR2 SVGAGI. V dropped 6 bases and J dropped 4 bases, with 15 bases sitting between them. The CDR3 spans 14 residues. This CDR3 is CASRHWGVPETQYF. In DNA, the CDR3 is TGTGCCAGCAGGCACTGGGGGGTCCCAGAGACCCAGTACTTC.

This chain joins TRBV6-5 and TRBJ1-2; TRBD1 agrees at 8 bases. Germline CDR1 and CDR2: MNHEY and SVGAGI. The CDR3 covers 15 residues. V lost 4 bases, J lost 3 bases, and 7 bases stayed unmatched. The CDR3 is CASSFLDRAHYGYTF. CDR3 DNA: TGTGCCAGCAGTTTCCTGGACAGGGCTCACTATGGCTACACCTTC.

Regarding this clone: Its ends do not fully match the called genes, so a read error is possible. The V call is TRBV10-1, the J call TRBJ1-4; no clear D gene. The germline V gene has CDR1 WNHNN and CDR2 SYGVQD (reference sequence). The length of the CDR3 is 11 residues. The CDR3 DNA reads as TGCGCCAGCAGTGAATCAGGAAAACCGCATTTT. Protein sequence: CASSESGKPHF.

The chain uses TRBV5-6 and TRBJ1-1, with no clear D. The CDR3 spans 15 residues. Germline V CDR1 and CDR2: SGHDT, YYEEEE. Between the trimmed V and J ends, which lost 0 bases and 6 bases, there was a span of 15 bases. The CDR3 nucleotides read TGTGCCAGCAGCTTGGGGCCCACCGGGTTCGCTGAAGCTTTCTTT. The encoded protein is CASSLGPTGFAEAFF.

The chain recombines TRBV6-6 with TRBJ1-3; maybe TRBD1 (6 bases). Germline CDR1 MNHNY, CDR2 SVGAGI (reference sequence). The CDR3 runs 16 residues. V was clipped by 5 bases and J by 0 bases, with 14 bases between them. The CDR3 protein is CASSTRQVSSGNTIYF. The CDR3 nucleotides are TGTGCCAGCAGTACGCGACAGGTCAGCTCTGGAAACACCATATATTTT.

The rearrangement joins TRBV24-1 to TRBJ1-3, with D possibly being TRBD1 (6 bases). Deletions cut 3 bases from V and 2 bases from J, with 13 bases between. There are 16 residues in the CDR3. Germline values: CDR1 KGHDR, CDR2 SFDVKD. CDR3 loop: CATSDPLGQPGNTIYF. Here the CDR3 DNA reads TGTGCCACCAGTGATCCCTTGGGACAACCTGGAAACACCATATATTTT.

The chain is built from TRBV7-3 and TRBJ2-6; D not resolved. This CDR3 is 14 amino acids long. V lost 4 bases and J lost 1, with 5 bases in between. Germline V gives CDR1 SGHTA, CDR2 FQGTGA. CDR3 bases: TGTGCCAGCAGCTCCCAATCTGGGGCCAACGTCCTGACTTTC. It translates to CASSSQSGANVLTF.

This clone was seen only a few times. The CDR3 DNA reads as TGTGCCAGCCGTCGGGGGGACTACAATGAGCAGTTCTTC. Its protein product is CASRRGDYNEQFF. The chain combines TRBV6-5 with TRBJ2-1; 7 bases line up with TRBD2. The germline gives CDR1 MNHEY, CDR2 SVGAGI. V was clipped by 8 bases and J by 3 bases; unmatched bases: 4. This CDR3 contains 13 residues.

The chain recombines TRBV11-3 with TRBJ2-7; a weak D match, TRBD1 (6 bases). V lost 1 base and J lost 0, with 10 bases in between. The CDR3 length is 15 residues. CDR1 and CDR2 from the germline V gene are SGHNT and YENEEA. CDR3 protein: CASSLGQGHSYEQYF. The CDR3 DNA reads TGTGCCAGCAGCTTAGGTCAGGGGCACTCCTACGAGCAGTACTTC. Complete variable domain (other parts from reference TRBV11-3 and TRBJ2-7): EAGVVQSPRYKIIEKKQPVAFWCNPISGHNTLYWYLQNLGQGPELLIRYENEEAVDDSQLPKDRFSAERLKGVDSTLKIQPAELGDSAVYLCASSLGQGHSYEQYFGPGTRLTVT.

This chain uses TRBV28 with TRBJ1-2; D is unclear. Germline assignment: CDR1 MDHEN and CDR2 SYDVKM. The CDR3 is made up of 14 amino acids. V lost 2 bases and J lost 0, with 7 bases in between. CDR3 loop: CASSLHSANYGYTF. CDR3 DNA sequence: TGTGCCAGCAGTTTACACAGTGCTAACTATGGCTACACCTTC.